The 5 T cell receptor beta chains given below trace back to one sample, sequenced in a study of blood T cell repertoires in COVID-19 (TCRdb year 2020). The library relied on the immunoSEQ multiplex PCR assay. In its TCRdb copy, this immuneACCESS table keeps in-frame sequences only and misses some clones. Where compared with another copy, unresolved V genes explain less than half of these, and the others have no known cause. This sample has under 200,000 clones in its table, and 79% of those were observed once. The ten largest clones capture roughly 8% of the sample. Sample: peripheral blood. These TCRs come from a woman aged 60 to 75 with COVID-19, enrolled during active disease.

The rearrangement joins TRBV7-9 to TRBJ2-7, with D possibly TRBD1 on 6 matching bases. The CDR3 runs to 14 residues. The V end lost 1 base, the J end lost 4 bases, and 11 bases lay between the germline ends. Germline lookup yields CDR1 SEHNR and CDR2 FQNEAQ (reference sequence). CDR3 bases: TGTGCCAGCAGCTTAGACGGACAGCGTTACGAGCAGTACTTC. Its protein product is CASSLDGQRYEQYF.

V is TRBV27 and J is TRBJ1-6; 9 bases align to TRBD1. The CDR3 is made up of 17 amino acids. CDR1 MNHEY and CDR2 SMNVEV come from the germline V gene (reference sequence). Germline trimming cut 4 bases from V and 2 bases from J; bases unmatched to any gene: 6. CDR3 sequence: CASSWQQGAAYNSPLHF. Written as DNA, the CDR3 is TGTGCCAGCAGTTGGCAACAGGGGGCGGCCTATAATTCACCCCTCCACTTT.

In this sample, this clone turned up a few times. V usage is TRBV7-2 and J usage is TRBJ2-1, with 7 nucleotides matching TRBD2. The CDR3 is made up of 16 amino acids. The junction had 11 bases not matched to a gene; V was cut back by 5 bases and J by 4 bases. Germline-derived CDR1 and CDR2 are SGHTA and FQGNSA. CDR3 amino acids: CASSHAAGITYNEQFF. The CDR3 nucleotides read TGTGCCAGCAGCCACGCAGCGGGGATAACTTACAATGAGCAGTTCTTC.

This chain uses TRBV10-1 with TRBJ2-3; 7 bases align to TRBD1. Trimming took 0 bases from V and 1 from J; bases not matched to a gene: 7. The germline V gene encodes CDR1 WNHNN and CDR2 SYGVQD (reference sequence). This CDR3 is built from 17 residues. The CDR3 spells CASSESAQGVGTDTQYF. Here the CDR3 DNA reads TGCGCCAGCAGTGAGTCAGCCCAGGGGGTCGGCACAGATACGCAGTATTTT.

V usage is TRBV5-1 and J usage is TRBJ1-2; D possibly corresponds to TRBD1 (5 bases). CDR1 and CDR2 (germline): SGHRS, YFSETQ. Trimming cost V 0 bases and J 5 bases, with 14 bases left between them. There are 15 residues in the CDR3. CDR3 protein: CASSLVAGGEYGYTF. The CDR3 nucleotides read TGCGCCAGCAGCTTGGTGGCGGGGGGAGAGTATGGCTACACCTTC.